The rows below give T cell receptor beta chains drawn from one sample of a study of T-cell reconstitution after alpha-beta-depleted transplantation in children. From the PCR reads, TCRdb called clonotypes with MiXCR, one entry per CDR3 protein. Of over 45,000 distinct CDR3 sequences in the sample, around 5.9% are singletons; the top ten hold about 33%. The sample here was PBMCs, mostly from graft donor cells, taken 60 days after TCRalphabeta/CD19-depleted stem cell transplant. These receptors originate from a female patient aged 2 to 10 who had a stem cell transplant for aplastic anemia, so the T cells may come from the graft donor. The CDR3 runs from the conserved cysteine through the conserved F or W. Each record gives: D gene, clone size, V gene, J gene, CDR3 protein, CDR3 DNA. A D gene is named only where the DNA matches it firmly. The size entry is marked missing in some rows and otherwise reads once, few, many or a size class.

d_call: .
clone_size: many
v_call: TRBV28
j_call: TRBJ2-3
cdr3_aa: CASSDPADTQYF
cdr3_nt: TGTGCCAGCAGTGACCCAGCCGATACGCAGTATTTT

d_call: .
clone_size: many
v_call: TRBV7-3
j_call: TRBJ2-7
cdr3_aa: CASSLNRESREQYF
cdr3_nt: TGTGCCAGCAGCTTAAACAGGGAATCGAGGGAGCAGTACTTC

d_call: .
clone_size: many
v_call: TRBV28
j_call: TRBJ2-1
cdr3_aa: CASSLNYRREQFF
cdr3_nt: TGTGCCAGCAGTTTAAACTATCGACGTGAGCAGTTCTTC

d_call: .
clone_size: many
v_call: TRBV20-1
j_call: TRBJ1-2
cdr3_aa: CSANFRTVGYTF
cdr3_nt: TGCAGTGCTAACTTCCGGACAGTCGGCTACACCTTC

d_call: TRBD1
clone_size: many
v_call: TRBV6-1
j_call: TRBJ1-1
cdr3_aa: CASSRTGPNTEAFF
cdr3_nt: TGTGCCAGCAGTAGGACAGGACCGAACACTGAAGCTTTCTTT

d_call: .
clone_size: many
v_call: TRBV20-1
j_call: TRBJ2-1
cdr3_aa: CSARDPGGLGDEQFF
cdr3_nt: TGCAGTGCTAGAGATCCAGGGGGGCTGGGCGATGAGCAGTTCTTC

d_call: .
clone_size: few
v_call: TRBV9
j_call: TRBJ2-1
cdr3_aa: CASSSRVGWDEQFF
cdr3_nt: TGTGCCAGCAGCTCCCGGGTGGGTTGGGATGAGCAGTTCTTC

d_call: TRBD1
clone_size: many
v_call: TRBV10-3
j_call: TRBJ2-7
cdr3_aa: CAISVMDRGGQYF
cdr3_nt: TGTGCCATCAGTGTGATGGACAGGGGAGGGCAGTACTTC

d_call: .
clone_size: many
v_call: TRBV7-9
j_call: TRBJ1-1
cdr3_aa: CASSLAGNTEAFF
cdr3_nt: TGTGCCAGCAGCCTCGCGGGGAACACTGAAGCTTTCTTT

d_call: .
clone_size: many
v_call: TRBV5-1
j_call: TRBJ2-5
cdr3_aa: CASSLEFRETQYF
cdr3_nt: TGCGCCAGCAGCTTGGAATTTCGAGAGACCCAGTACTTC

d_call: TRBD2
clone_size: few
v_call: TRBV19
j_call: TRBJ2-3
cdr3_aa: CSSGGAPDTQYF
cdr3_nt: TGTTCCAGCGGGGGGGCCCCAGATACGCAGTATTTT

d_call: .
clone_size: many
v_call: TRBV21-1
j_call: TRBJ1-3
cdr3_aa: CASSETGNTIYF
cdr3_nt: TGTGCCAGCAGTGAGACAGGAAACACCATATATTTT

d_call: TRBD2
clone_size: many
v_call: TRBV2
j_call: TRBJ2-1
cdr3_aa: CATKPLLASGSNEQFF
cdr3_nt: TGTGCCACCAAACCCTTGCTGGCTAGCGGGAGTAATGAGCAGTTCTTC

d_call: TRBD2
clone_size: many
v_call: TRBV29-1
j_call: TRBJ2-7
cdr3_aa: CSVEDTGGAHEQYF
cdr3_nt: TGCAGCGTTGAAGATACGGGGGGGGCCCACGAGCAGTACTTC

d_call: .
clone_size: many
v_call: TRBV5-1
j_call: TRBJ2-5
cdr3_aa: CASSLSPGKETQYF
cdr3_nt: TGCGCCAGCAGCTTGTCACCAGGGAAAGAGACCCAGTACTTC

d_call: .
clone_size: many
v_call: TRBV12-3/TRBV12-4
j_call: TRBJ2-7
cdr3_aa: CASSGGLPSSYEQYF
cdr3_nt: TGTGCCAGCAGTGGCGGACTTCCGAGCTCCTACGAGCAGTACTTC

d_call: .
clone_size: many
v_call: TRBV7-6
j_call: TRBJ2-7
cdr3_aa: CASSGGPGALYEQYF
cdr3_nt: TGTGCCAGCAGCGGAGGTCCGGGGGCCCTCTACGAGCAGTACTTC

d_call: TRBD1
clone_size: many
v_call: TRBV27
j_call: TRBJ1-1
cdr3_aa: CASSLTGGEAFF
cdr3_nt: TGTGCCAGCAGTTTGACAGGGGGTGAAGCTTTCTTT

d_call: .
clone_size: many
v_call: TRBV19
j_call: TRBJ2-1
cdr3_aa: CASSRESSYNEQFF
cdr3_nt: TGTGCCAGTAGTAGGGAGAGCTCCTACAATGAGCAGTTCTTC

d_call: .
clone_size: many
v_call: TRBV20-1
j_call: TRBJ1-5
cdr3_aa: CSASYGGQPQHF
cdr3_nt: TGCAGTGCTAGTTACGGGGGTCAGCCCCAGCATTTT

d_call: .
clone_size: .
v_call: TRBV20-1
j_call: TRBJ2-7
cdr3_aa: CSATVLTPGNEQYF
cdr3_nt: TGCAGTGCTACTGTCCTTACGCCTGGGAACGAGCAGTACTTC

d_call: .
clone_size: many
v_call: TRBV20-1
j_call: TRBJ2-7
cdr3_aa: CSARSTRVGAYEQYF
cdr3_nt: TGCAGTGCTAGATCCACGCGAGTAGGCGCCTACGAGCAGTACTTC

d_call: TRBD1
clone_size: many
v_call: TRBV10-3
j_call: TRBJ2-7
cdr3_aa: CAISESGTAYEQYF
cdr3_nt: TGTGCCATCAGTGAGTCCGGGACAGCCTACGAGCAGTACTTC

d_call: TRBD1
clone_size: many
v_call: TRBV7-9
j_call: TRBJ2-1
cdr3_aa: CASRDRGRGTLQFF
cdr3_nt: TGTGCCAGCAGGGACAGGGGACGCGGGACTTTGCAGTTCTTC

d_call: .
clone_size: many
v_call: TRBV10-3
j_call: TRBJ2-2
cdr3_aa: CAISESLPQNTGELFF
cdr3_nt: TGTGCCATCAGTGAGTCGCTCCCTCAGAACACCGGGGAGCTGTTTTTT

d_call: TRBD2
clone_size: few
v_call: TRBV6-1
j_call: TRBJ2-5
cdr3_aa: CASSEGRREQYF
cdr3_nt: TGTGCCAGCAGTGAAGGTAGGCGGGAGCAGTACTTC

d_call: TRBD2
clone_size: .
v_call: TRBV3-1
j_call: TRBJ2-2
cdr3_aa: CASSQLAGGPTGELFF
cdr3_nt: TGTGCCAGCAGCCAACTAGCGGGAGGGCCCACCGGGGAGCTGTTTTTT

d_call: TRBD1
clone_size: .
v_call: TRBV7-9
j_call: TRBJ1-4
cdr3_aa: CASSLPRTGLMIEKLFF
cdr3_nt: TGTGCCAGCAGCCTCCCCCGGACAGGGCTAATGATTGAAAAACTGTTTTTT

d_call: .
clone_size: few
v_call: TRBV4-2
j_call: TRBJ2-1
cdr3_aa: CASSQVTYGNEQFF
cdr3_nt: TGTGCCAGCAGCCAGGTGACGTACGGGAATGAGCAGTTCTTC

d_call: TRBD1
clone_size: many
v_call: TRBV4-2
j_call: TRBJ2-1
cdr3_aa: CASSQVQGEAKQFF
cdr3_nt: TGTGCCAGCAGCCAAGTACAGGGGGAGGCTAAGCAGTTCTTC

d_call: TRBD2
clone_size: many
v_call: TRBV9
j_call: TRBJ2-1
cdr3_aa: CASSVGSGHDNEQFF
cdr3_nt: TGTGCCAGCAGCGTAGGTAGCGGGCATGACAATGAGCAGTTCTTC

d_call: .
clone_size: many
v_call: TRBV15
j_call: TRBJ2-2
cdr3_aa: CATSRVTGSNTGELFF
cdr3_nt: TGTGCCACCAGCAGAGTAACAGGGTCGAACACCGGGGAGCTGTTTTTT

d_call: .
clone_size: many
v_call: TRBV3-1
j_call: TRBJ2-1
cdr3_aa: CASSRLADEQFF
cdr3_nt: TGTGCCAGCAGCCGACTGGCGGATGAGCAGTTCTTC

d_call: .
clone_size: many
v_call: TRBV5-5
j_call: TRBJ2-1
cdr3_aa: CASSLDWGEQFF
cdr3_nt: TGTGCCAGCAGCTTGGATTGGGGTGAGCAGTTCTTC

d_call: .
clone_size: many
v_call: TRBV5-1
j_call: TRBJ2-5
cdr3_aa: CASSLYPGHRVGETQYF
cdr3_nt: TGCGCCAGCAGCTTGTACCCAGGACACCGAGTGGGAGAGACCCAGTACTTC

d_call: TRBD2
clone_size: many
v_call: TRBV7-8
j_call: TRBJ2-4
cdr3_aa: CASSSGLGENIQYF
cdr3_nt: TGTGCCAGCAGCTCGGGACTAGGAGAAAACATTCAGTACTTC

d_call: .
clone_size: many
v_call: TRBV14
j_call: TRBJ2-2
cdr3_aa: CASSQVGRTGELFF
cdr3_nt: TGTGCCAGCAGCCAAGTGGGTCGCACCGGGGAGCTGTTTTTT

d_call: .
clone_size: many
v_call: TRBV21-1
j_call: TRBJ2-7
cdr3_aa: CASSKPQGGRSYEQYF
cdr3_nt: TGTGCCAGCAGCAAACCCCAAGGGGGGAGGAGCTACGAGCAGTACTTC

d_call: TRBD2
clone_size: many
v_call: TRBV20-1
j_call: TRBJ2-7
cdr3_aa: CSARRLADSYEQYF
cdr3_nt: TGCAGTGCTAGACGACTAGCGGACTCCTACGAGCAGTACTTC

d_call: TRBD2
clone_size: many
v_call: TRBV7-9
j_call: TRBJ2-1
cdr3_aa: CASSFIISGGNEQFF
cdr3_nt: TGTGCCAGCAGTTTCATCATCAGCGGGGGCAATGAGCAGTTCTTC

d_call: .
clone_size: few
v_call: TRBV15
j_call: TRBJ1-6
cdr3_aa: CATSRVPGRVRNSPLHF
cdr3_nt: TGTGCCACCAGCAGAGTTCCGGGCCGTGTACGAAATTCACCCCTCCACTTT

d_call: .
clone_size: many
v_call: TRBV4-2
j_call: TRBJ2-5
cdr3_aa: CASSPGALRTQETQYF
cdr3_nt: TGTGCCAGCAGCCCTGGGGCACTCCGGACGCAAGAGACCCAGTACTTC

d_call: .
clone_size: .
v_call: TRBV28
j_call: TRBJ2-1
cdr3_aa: CASSFGRFGEQFF
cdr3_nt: TGTGCCAGCAGTTTCGGAAGATTCGGTGAGCAGTTCTTC

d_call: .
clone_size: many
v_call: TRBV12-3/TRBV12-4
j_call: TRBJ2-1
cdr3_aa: CASSLRAYNEQFF
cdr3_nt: TGTGCCAGCAGTTTAAGGGCTTACAATGAGCAGTTCTTC

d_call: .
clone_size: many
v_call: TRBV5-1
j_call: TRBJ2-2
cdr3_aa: CASSLAAAVANTGELFF
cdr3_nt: TGCGCCAGCAGCTTGGCCGCGGCAGTCGCGAACACCGGGGAGCTGTTTTTT

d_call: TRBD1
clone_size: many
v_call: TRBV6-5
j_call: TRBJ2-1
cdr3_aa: CASRWSPGQGYNEQFF
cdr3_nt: TGTGCCAGCAGATGGTCCCCGGGACAGGGTTACAATGAGCAGTTCTTC